A single sample is the source of the 9 T cell receptor beta chains below, sequenced in a study of cytomegalovirus exposure and HLA in healthy donors. Amplification used 60 Vbeta primers and 13 Jbeta primers. Profiling relied on immunoSEQ multiplex PCR, and the TCRdb table lists in-frame clones only, not all of them. The profile shows under 170,000 clones, 50% to 75% of them singletons. Sequencing was done on a sample of PBMCs. The receptors originated from a woman in her sixties or seventies in good health and CMV-seropositive.

This clone was found a few times. This chain connects TRBV11-2 to TRBJ2-1; 11 nucleotides line up with TRBD2. The trim removed 2 bases at V and 5 bases at J, leaving 5 bases unmatched. The germline V gene has CDR1 SGHAT and CDR2 FQNNGV. The CDR3 loop spans 16 amino acids. CDR3 in amino acids: CASSLFLAGGDNEQFF. The CDR3 DNA sequence: TGTGCCAGCAGCTTATTTCTAGCGGGAGGTGACAATGAGCAGTTCTTC. Drawing the rest from reference TRBV11-2 and TRBJ2-1, the complete variable domain is EAGVAQSPRYKIIEKRQSVAFWCNPISGHATLYWYQQILGQGPKLLIQFQNNGVVDDSQLPKDRFSAERLKGVDSTLKIQPAKLEDSAVYLCASSLFLAGGDNEQFFGPGTRLTVL.

The V gene is TRBV10-3, the J gene TRBJ2-7; 7 nucleotides agree with TRBD1. Germline trimming cut 10 bases from V and 4 bases from J; bases unmatched to any gene: 4. The CDR3 runs 11 residues. The germline V gene has CDR1 ENHRY and CDR2 SYGVKD. DNA for the CDR3: TGTGCCACTTCGACAGGGTACGAGCAGTACTTC. It codes for CATSTGYEQYF.

CDR3 protein: CASTLLAGGPNTGELFF. CDR3 coding DNA: TGTGCCAGTACCTTACTAGCGGGAGGGCCAAACACCGGGGAGCTGTTTTTT. The rearrangement links TRBV19 to TRBJ2-2, with 13 bases that match TRBD2. V was clipped by 7 bases and J by 2 bases; unmatched bases: 7. In germline, CDR1 is LNHDA, CDR2 SQIVND (reference sequence). The CDR3 length is 17 residues.

This clone was seen only a few times. This sequence joins TRBV18 and TRBJ2-7, with TRBD1 identical over 11 bases. V was clipped by 4 bases and J by 2 bases; unmatched bases: 4. In germline, CDR1 is KGHSH, CDR2 LQKENI. CDR3 size: 15 residues. The CDR3 DNA sequence: TGTGCCAGCTCACTTTCGGGACAGGGGGCCTACGAGCAGTACTTC. Translating it yields CASSLSGQGAYEQYF.

The chain has TRBV7-9 and TRBJ2-3, with D possibly matching TRBD2 (5 bases). In germline, CDR1 is SEHNR, CDR2 FQNEAQ (reference sequence). The length of the CDR3 is 16 residues. Trimming took 0 bases from V and 1 from J, leaving 11 bases between them. Here the CDR3 DNA reads TGTGCCAGCAGCTTAGCGTCAGGAGGCGGCACAGATACGCAGTATTTT. Protein sequence: CASSLASGGGTDTQYF. The whole variable domain, remainder taken from reference TRBV7-9 and TRBJ2-3, is DTGVSQNPRHKITKRGQNVTFRCDPISEHNRLYWYRQTLGQGPEFLTYFQNEAQLEKSRLLSDRFSAERPKGSFSTLEIQRTEQGDSAMYLCASSLASGGGTDTQYFGPGTRLTVL.

This clone was counted between two and nine times. J is TRBJ2-3 and V is TRBV5-5; 12 nucleotides line up with TRBD2. This CDR3 is 14 amino acids long. The ends lost 3 bases at V and 6 bases at J; junction bases unmatched: 2. Germline V gene lookup returns CDR1 SGHKS and CDR2 YYEKEE (reference sequence). CDR3 region: CASSSTSGGDTQYF. Here the CDR3 DNA reads TGTGCCAGCAGCTCTACTAGCGGGGGGGATACGCAGTATTTT.

CDR3 amino acids: CASSGQYGEREQFF. As DNA, the CDR3 is TGTGCCAGCAGCGGACAGTACGGCGAGCGTGAGCAGTTCTTC. The chain uses TRBV9 and TRBJ2-1; TRBD1 might be the D (5 bases). Germline values: CDR1 SGDLS, CDR2 YYNGEE. V lost 3 bases and J 9 bases, leaving 16 bases between the germline ends. The CDR3 length is 14 residues.

The chain links TRBV9 to TRBJ2-7, with a tentative D call TRBD2 (6 bases). Germline CDR1 and CDR2: SGDLS and YYNGEE. This CDR3 comprises 14 residues. The V gene lost 3 bases and the J gene lost 1 base, with 11 bases spanning the gap. The CDR3 region is CASSDGGVSYEQYF. CDR3 nucleotide sequence: TGTGCCAGCAGCGACGGAGGGGTGTCCTACGAGCAGTACTTC.

CDR3 nucleotides: TGTGCCAGCACGGGACTCGTGAACACCGGGGAGCTGTTTTTT. Protein: CASTGLVNTGELFF. The chain couples TRBV27 to TRBJ2-2, with TRBD2 as a possible D gene (6 bases). V lost 7 bases, J lost 1 base, and 10 bases lay in between. CDR1 and CDR2 (germline): MNHEY, SMNVEV (reference sequence). The CDR3 contains 14 residues.